This T cell receptor beta chain is drawn from a study of shared clonotypes between healthy human individuals. Study summary: Three CD4 naive, three CD4 memory, two CD8 naive and one CD8 memory plate were used per donor.

CD45RO-negative cells were positively selected for CCR7, leaving out terminally differentiated effector memory CD45RA+ cells. Concerning this clone: What it binds is not known.

Between the trimmed V and J ends, which lost 5 bases and 6 bases, there was a span of 23 bases. Germline lookup yields CDR1 SEHNR and CDR2 FQNEAQ (reference sequence). CDR3 length equals 16 residues. Some clones are missing from TCRdb's copy, which holds only in-frame ones; the method was immunoSEQ multiplex PCR. The sample has some 2.1 million clones, approximately 92% seen once; the top ten hold about 1.6%. Regarding the study as a whole: Blood alone was sampled, and tissue repertoires likely differ.

The sequencing sample was made of naive CD8+ T cells from PBMCs. The clonotype comes from a man younger than 30 in good health. Some clones in this sample may be carry-over from other donors' samples. The chain employs TRBV7-9 and TRBJ2-7, with a possible D match to TRBD1 (5 bases). The CDR3, as DNA: TGTGCCAGCAGCCCGACAGACAGAACGGACCTAGGCGAGCAGTACTTC. It is translated as CASSPTDRTDLGEQYF.